The 10 T cell receptor beta chains below come from one sample, sequenced in a study of blood T cells in healthy people across ages (dated by TCRdb to between 2014 and 2017). The library was prepared using 5' RACE. The run used an Illumina HiSeq 2500. The second PCR ran for roughly 7 to 11 cycles and used a J-beta primer mix along with a sample-barcoded 5' primer. TCRdb took the public reads, trimmed them with fastp at Q25, ran MiXCR for clone calling and kept in-frame beta chains. Rows merge per CDR3 protein into single entries with the most common DNA and genes. The sample table records more than 800,000 distinct CDR3 sequences; about 28% of these occur just once. Roughly 17% of the sample rests with the top ten. The specimen was blood. These receptors all come from an elderly woman in good health.

In this sample, this clonotype turned up many times. The chain joins TRBV10-3 to TRBJ1-6; tentatively, D is TRBD1 (6 bases). Trimming took off 3 bases at V and 10 bases at J, with 19 bases between the two ends. The CDR3 sequence is 16 residues long. Germline values: CDR1 ENHRY, CDR2 SYGVKD. The CDR3 region has the DNA TGTGCCATCAGTGATTACAAAACAGGGTGGGTCTCACCCCTCCACTTT. It encodes CAISDYKTGWVSPLHF.

This clonotype was counted between two and nine times. The chain recombines TRBV29-1 with TRBJ2-2, with unresolved D. Deletions cut 8 bases from V and 7 bases from J, with 11 bases between. The germline V gene has CDR1 SQVTM and CDR2 ANQGSEA. The CDR3 extends over 11 amino acids. CDR3 in DNA: TGCAGCCCGGACCTGGTCGGGGAGCTGTTTTTT. Its translation is CSPDLVGELFF.

This clonotype was seen at least ten times. The V gene is TRBV7-8, the J gene TRBJ2-5; TRBD1 aligns across 8 bases. The CDR3 spans 15 residues. Germline V gene sequence: CDR1 SGHVS, CDR2 FQNEAQ. Trimming took 1 base from V and 4 from J; bases not matched to a gene: 5. The CDR3 nucleotides read TGTGCCAGCAGCTTAGGGACAGGGTTCGTAGAGACCCAGTACTTC. Translating it yields CASSLGTGFVETQYF. Combining the CDR3 with reference TRBV7-8 and TRBJ2-5 gives the whole variable domain GAGVSQSPRYKVAKRGQDVALRCDPISGHVSLFWYQQALGQGPEFLTYFQNEAQLDKSGLPSDRFFAERPEGSVSTLKIQRTQQEDSAVYLCASSLGTGFVETQYFGPGTRLLVL.

This clonotype was found many times. V and J are TRBV7-8 and TRBJ2-3; D is unclear. Trimming pared 4 bases from V and 1 base from J, leaving 9 bases between. This CDR3 has 14 amino acids. Looked up from germline, CDR1 is SGHVS and CDR2 is FQNEAQ. The CDR3 here is CASSSTEGTDTQYF. CDR3 in DNA: TGTGCCAGCAGCTCTACAGAGGGCACAGATACGCAGTATTTT.

The V and J genes are TRBV20-1 and TRBJ1-1; no clear D. Germline V lookup: CDR1 DFQATT, CDR2 SNEGSKA (reference sequence). V was clipped by 3 bases and J by 5 bases, with 13 bases between them. This CDR3 is built from 13 residues. CDR3 region: CSASRSVSTEAFF. The CDR3 region has the DNA TGCAGTGCTAGTAGGAGCGTTAGTACTGAAGCTTTCTTT.

The chain carries TRBV6-6 and TRBJ1-2; D perhaps matches TRBD1 (5 bases). The V end was cut by 2 bases, the J end by 8 bases, with 12 bases between. Looked up from germline, CDR1 is MNHNY and CDR2 is SVGAGI (reference sequence). The CDR3 runs to 13 residues. This chain's CDR3 is CASSYEGIEGYTF. In DNA, the CDR3 is TGTGCCAGCAGTTACGAGGGGATTGAAGGCTACACCTTC.

The chain has TRBV20-1 and TRBJ2-1; 8 bases fit TRBD1. V gave up 5 bases and J gave up 5 bases; unmatched junction bases: 14. The length of the CDR3 is 16 residues. Per the germline V gene, CDR1 is DFQATT and CDR2 is SNEGSKA (reference sequence). The CDR3 DNA reads TGCAGTGCTCCCAGCGGCCGGACAGGGTTTCACAATGAGCAGTTCTTC. Its protein is CSAPSGRTGFHNEQFF.

A remark on this clonotype: This may be a read error: a much more frequent sequence differs by one nucleotide. The CDR3: CASSFRQEGQYF. CDR3 DNA: TGTGCCAGCAGCTTCCGCCAGGAGGGGCAGTACTTC. The chain employs TRBV7-9 and TRBJ2-7; tentatively, D is TRBD2 (6 bases). Between the trimmed V and J ends, which lost 3 bases and 9 bases, there was a span of 12 bases. This CDR3 has 12 amino acids. Germline assignment: CDR1 SEHNR and CDR2 FQNEAQ (reference sequence).

This clonotype appeared many times. V usage is TRBV7-2 and J usage is TRBJ2-7, with 12 positions matching TRBD1. Germline V gene sequence: CDR1 SGHTA, CDR2 FQGNSA. V trimming: 4 bases; J trimming: 7 bases; junction bases outside the gene matches: 5. The CDR3 runs to 14 residues. The CDR3 here is CASSSGQGAFEQYF. CDR3 sequence (DNA): TGTGCCAGCAGCTCGGGACAGGGGGCGTTTGAGCAGTACTTC.

The chain recombines TRBV4-3 with TRBJ2-7, with 10 bases matching TRBD2. J lost 0 bases, V lost 4 bases, and 21 bases had no gene match. The germline CDR1 and CDR2 sequences are LGHNA and YSLEER. The CDR3 has 21 amino acids. CDR3 nucleotide sequence: TGCGCCAGCAGCCCACAAGCGAAGCTAGCGGGAGATTCTGGGGGCTCCTACGAGCAGTACTTC. This encodes CASSPQAKLAGDSGGSYEQYF.